This entry features one T cell receptor (beta chain) sequence. There is no known antigen for this receptor. The input lacks base qualities; no much larger clone sits a single base away. Library preparation used the immunoSEQ multiplex PCR assay. A mixture of 60 forward primers for TCR Vbeta segments and 13 reverse primers for TCR Jbeta segments was used in the multiplex PCR. A multiplex PCR assay on genomic DNA amplified the CDR3 region of rearranged TCR beta genes. Amplified TCR beta libraries were sequenced as 87-base-pair reads on the Illumina HiSeq System. In the original analysis: Across the 600 to 700 repertoires, a later analysis counted 80 million or so unique TCR beta chains, some 11 million of which were shared by at least two donors. Raw reads were error-corrected and collapsed into unique sequences by a nearest-neighbor algorithm in which closely related sequences were merged to remove PCR and sequencing errors. V, D and J gene segments were assigned by aligning CDR3 sequences to IMGT reference sequences. Each retained sequence needed at least a six-nucleotide match to both a V gene segment and a J gene segment. Rearrangements were called productive when the CDR3 lacked stop codons and stayed in frame with V and J; all others were non-productive. Following IMGT convention, CDR3 was defined as the stretch from the second conserved V-encoded cysteine to the conserved J-encoded phenylalanine. The earlier analysis of 500 to 600 of the donors excluded sequences that lacked an unambiguous match to a single V gene segment. In an earlier analysis of 500 to 750 of the donors, V segments were called functional above 56.7% productive rearrangements and were called segregating when the between-donor standard deviation exceeded 5%. A statistical classification framework was built to diagnose cytomegalovirus status from the catalog of TCR beta chain sequences. A later analysis assigned V and J genes by comparing TCR nucleotide sequences with IMGT/GENE-DB human TR gene sequences. In a later analysis, CDR3 sequences and most-parsimonious VDJ recombination scenarios were assigned using the TCRdist pipeline. In a later analysis, each TCR beta chain was defined by its CDR3 amino acid sequence together with its V-gene family, and reads without a unique V-gene family were excluded. A later analysis removed nearly 600 highly shared, low-generation-probability nucleotide sequences to deal with suspected cross-contamination and a sequencing artifact. A later analysis calculated a clonal expansion index for each public chain from normalized within-repertoire ranks of inferred template counts. In a later analysis, generation probabilities were computed with a VDJ recombination model fitted to out-of-frame rearrangements, and the resulting probabilities were checked against IGoR. Hypergeometric tests were used in a later analysis to score TCR-TCR, TCR-HLA and TCR-CMV co-occurrence, with a repertoire-size bias correction applied to the TCR pairs. In a later analysis, false discovery rates were estimated by permuting HLA or CMV assignments 20 times. In a later analysis, co-occurring TCRs were grouped using DBSCAN, with TCRdist sequence similarity added in when clustering inside HLA-allele-positive subsets. Repertoires with fewer than 30,000 or more than 120,000 public chains, plus five repertoires with anomalous nucleotide sharing, were excluded from co-occurrence clustering. This is the immuneACCESS table as TCRdb keeps it, with only in-frame sequences that have V and J called. A part of the clones is gone; compared with another copy, unresolved V genes explain less than half, and the rest is unexplained. V, J and clone size are taken as reported in that table, and D and trimming were inferred from the DNA itself. This sample gives around 150,000 clones in total; 79% of them show up just once. Of the sample, 6.5% falls within the top ten clones.

The data are from a study of cytomegalovirus exposure and HLA in healthy donors (dated by TCRdb to 2016 to 2017). In the study overall: According to an earlier analysis of 550 to 700 of the donors, about 179 million T cells yielded approximately 120 million unique TCR beta sequences and about 280 Gb of sequence data. An earlier analysis of 587 of the donors applied high-throughput TCR beta sequencing to assess whether each TCR beta V gene segment acted as functional or pseudogenic. All discovery cohort repertoires had been generated on a single sequencing platform. On average, 235,054 unique TCR beta nucleotide sequences were sequenced per donor among 300 to 500 genotyped donors of the cohort, with roughly 18% of those sequences being non-productive. The T cell repertoires of around 670 subjects were profiled by immunosequencing and related to cytomegalovirus serostatus. An early release that covered more than 550 HLA-typed donors contained approximately 300 gigabases of sequencing data and tens of millions of unique TCR sequences. A separate validation cohort of approximately 120 different subjects was used in addition to the 666-subject first cohort. In a later analysis, previously published TCR beta repertoires from 550 to 700 donors were re-analyzed and high-resolution HLA genotyping was added so that TCR occurrence patterns could be studied. Typing coverage varied by locus: 629-630 donors for A, B, C, DRB1 and DQB1; roughly 560 for DQA1; approximately 610 for DPA1; 450 to 480 for DPB1. Alongside the repertoire data, information on donor age, sex, ethnicity and CMV serostatus was compiled. The later analysis used no new phenotypic data to find candidate immune exposures, relying instead on TCR beta sequences and their occurrence across donors. Four or five DR-DQ haplotypes were treated as single units for association and clustering because of strong linkage in the cohort. A later genetic analysis used genome-wide SNP genotypes for about 55% of the 666 donors, treating that subset as a discovery cohort. The study aimed to test whether signatures of past pathogen exposure could be identified by cataloging public T cell receptors. Both class I and class II loci were covered by HLA typing, at four-digit resolution. The genetic ancestry cluster associated with self-reported Caucasian donors included roughly four fifths of the roughly 410 genotyped donors. The study combined high-throughput TCR immunosequencing, statistical association of individual TCRs with disease status, and machine learning to predict cytomegalovirus infection status.

From its cysteine to its phenylalanine, the CDR3 spans 18 amino acids. Of the read, only the CDR3 DNA is kept; its 54 bases are in frame from base 1. The germline V gene (reference sequence) sets CDR1 to SEHNR and CDR2 to FQNEAQ. V is reduced by 3 bases and J by 2 bases, leaving a spacing of 20 bases between them. Broader findings and caveats from the paper: A later analysis found that most CMV-associated TCR beta chains appeared HLA-restricted, with HLA associations seemingly driven largely by CMV exposure. Across donors, most TCR sequences were observed very rarely, whereas some public TCRs were present in many individuals. According to a later analysis, TCR association rates differed among HLA loci, with DRB1 alleles showing the most associated TCRs and HLA-C alleles showing the fewest. A cluster of highly shared sequence variants was judged likely to represent a technical artifact of the sequencing pipeline. Some IMGT-functional V segments, including TRBV6-2 and TRBV6-3, could not be told apart with the 87-base-pair reads, so those segments were excluded. HLA typing was unavailable for some donors at each locus, so association tests used only the typed subset. Linkage disequilibrium might explain the correlated functional status among segregating V segments, but an unknown experimental factor could not be excluded. A total of fewer than 200 TCR beta chains were listed by the study as associated with cytomegalovirus. Assigning TCR associations to individual alleles was difficult when HLA alleles, especially DR and DQ, strongly co-occurred. Roughly uniform sequencing depth across donors was assumed in presence/absence analyses, although this assumption may not hold. Immune exposure information for the cohort was limited to CMV serostatus. Cytomegalovirus status was reported to be diagnosed by the classifier with high specificity and sensitivity in both the original and validation cohorts. A later analysis associated 15,000 to 20,000 TCR beta sequences with specific HLA alleles at a false discovery rate of 0.05. According to the authors, the approach could potentially be generalized to other disease states and immunological phenotypes. In a later genetic analysis, fewer N-insertions in productive TCRs were reported among donors in an Asian-associated ancestry cluster than the roughly 710-donor mean. About 17 rarely observed V segments, including chromosome 9 orphons, were excluded from the earlier analysis of several hundred of the donors because counts were too low. A further reported finding was that TCR beta sequences accurately predicted the HLA-A and HLA-B alleles for most subjects in the first cohort. In a later analysis, several top co-occurrence clusters were reported to appear linked to parvovirus B19, influenza, CMV and Epstein-Barr virus. In this cohort, only TCR beta chains were sequenced, and detectable features were limited by the absence of alpha or paired-chain data. A few of the identified cytomegalovirus-associated TCR beta chains were confirmed in vitro to be specific for cytomegalovirus antigens. In a later genetic analysis, a missense DCLRE1C variant was associated with V-gene and J-gene trimming of TCR beta chains, and the association was replicated in an independent cohort. An earlier analysis of approximately 530 of the donors showed that most TCR beta V segments appeared in productive rearrangements either about 87% or about 30% of the time, which broadly matched IMGT annotations. In a later analysis, HLA-associated TCR beta chains were found to be more clonally expanded and to have lower generation probabilities than equally common non-associated chains.

The cohort comprised some 730 healthy bone marrow donors. All cohort members were sampled while nominally healthy, although unrecorded immune exposures were likely present. The donor was CMV seropositive and belonged to the group of over 250 seropositive cohort members. Every donor gave a peripheral blood sample, and the peripheral blood mononuclear cells from that sample were used for TCR beta sequencing. The Qiagen DNeasy Blood Extraction Kit was used to extract genomic DNA from the blood cell samples. The sample was PBMCs. The receptor was derived from a man aged 40-49 years in good health and CMV-seropositive. The sequence is built from TRBV7-9 and TRBJ1-5; possibly the D gene is TRBD1, per 6 matching bases. CDR3 protein: CASSFWGRGVGGNQPQHF. The base sequence is TGTGCCAGCAGCTTCTGGGGGCGGGGGGTAGGGGGCAATCAGCCCCAGCATTTT.